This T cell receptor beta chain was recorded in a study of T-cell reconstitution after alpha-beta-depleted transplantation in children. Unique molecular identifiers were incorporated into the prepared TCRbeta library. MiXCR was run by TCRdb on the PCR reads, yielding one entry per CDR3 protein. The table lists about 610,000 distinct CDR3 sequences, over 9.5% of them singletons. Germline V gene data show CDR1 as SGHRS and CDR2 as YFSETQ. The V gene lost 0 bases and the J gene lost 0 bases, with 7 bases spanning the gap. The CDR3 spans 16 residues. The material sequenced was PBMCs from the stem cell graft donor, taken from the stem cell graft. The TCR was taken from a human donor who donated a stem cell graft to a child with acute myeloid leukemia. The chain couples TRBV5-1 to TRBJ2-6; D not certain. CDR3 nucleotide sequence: TGCGCCAGCAGCTTGGGCGGCTACTCTGGGGCCAACGTCCTGACTTTC. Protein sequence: CASSLGGYSGANVLTF. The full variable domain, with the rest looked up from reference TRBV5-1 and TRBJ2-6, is KAGVTQTPRYLIKTRGQQVTLSCSPISGHRSVSWYQQTPGQGLQFLFEYFSETQRNKGNFPGRFSGRQFSNSRSEMNVSTLELGDSALYLCASSLGGYSGANVLTFGAGSRLTVL.